Below, one T cell receptor (beta chain) is given with its context. The sample belongs to a study of HIV-infected children after antiretroviral therapy interruption. The treatment was: PENTA 11 planned treatment interruption arm or continuous ART arm. The CDR3 is made up of 15 amino acids. The V end lost 1 base, the J end lost 6 bases, and 16 bases lay between the germline ends. Germline V gives CDR1 LGHDT, CDR2 YNNKEL (reference sequence). Unique molecular identifiers were included in an RNA-based 3' RACE TCR library. TCRdb used MiXCR to reprocess the 3' RACE reads, holding one entry per CDR3 protein. Among about 83,000 distinct CDR3 sequences listed, roughly 6.7% were seen once.

The sample in question was CD45RA+ CD4+ T cells from PBMCs, pooled from several time points, obtained from a donor given antiretroviral therapy, either interrupted or continuous. The sample's subset: naive CD4+ CD45RA+ CD45RO- T cells. The source is a pool of human donors with HIV. The V and J genes are TRBV3-1 and TRBJ2-7; possibly TRBD1 for D (6 bases). CDR3 coding DNA: TGTGCCAGCAGCCAAGCCCCGGCAGGGGCTGGCGAGCAGTACTTC. This translates into CASSQAPAGAGEQYF.